These 8 T cell receptor beta chains were sequenced from one sample in a study of cytomegalovirus exposure and HLA in healthy donors. A multiplex PCR was run with 60 Vbeta primers and 13 Jbeta primers. Some clones are missing from TCRdb's copy, which holds only in-frame ones; the method was immunoSEQ multiplex PCR. The data hold under 120,000 clones, with 70% observed a single time. The sample comprised PBMCs. Source of these receptors: a man aged 35-49 years in good health and CMV-seropositive.

V and J are TRBV12-5 and TRBJ2-5; D is possibly TRBD1 (6 bases). Germline V CDR1 and CDR2: LGHNT, FRNRAP. This CDR3 spans 13 amino acids. Trimming pared 1 base from V and 5 bases from J, leaving 8 bases between. CDR3 protein: CASGLDQGETQYF. For the CDR3, the DNA is TGTGCTAGTGGTTTGGATCAGGGGGAGACCCAGTACTTC. Combining the CDR3 with reference TRBV12-5 and TRBJ2-5 gives the whole variable domain DARVTQTPRHKVTEMGQEVTMRCQPILGHNTVFWYRQTMMQGLELLAYFRNRAPLDDSGMPKDRFSAEMPDATLATLKIQPSEPRDSAVYFCASGLDQGETQYFGPGTRLLVL.

This clone appeared a few times. The chain recombines TRBV10-3 with TRBJ2-1; TRBD2 matches at 10 bases. J gave up 7 bases and V 2 bases, and 8 bases lay outside the gene matches. Germline CDR1 reads ENHRY; CDR2 reads SYGVKD. The CDR3 extends over 16 amino acids. The CDR3 protein is CAISEVVSGRRNEQFF. The CDR3 DNA follows: TGTGCCATCAGTGAGGTAGTTAGCGGGAGGAGGAATGAGCAGTTCTTC.

The chain carries TRBV28 and TRBJ2-7; possibly TRBD1 for D (8 bases). V was pared by 2 bases and J by 3 bases, with 14 bases between. This CDR3 comprises 15 residues. In germline, CDR1 is MDHEN, CDR2 SYDVKM. The CDR3 reads CASSLATGGDYEQYF. The CDR3 nucleotides are TGTGCCAGCAGTTTAGCAACAGGGGGGGACTACGAGCAGTACTTC.

The chain joins TRBV4-2 to TRBJ2-1; 13 positions match TRBD2. Looked up from germline, CDR1 is LGHNA and CDR2 is YNFKEQ. V was clipped by 0 bases and J by 8 bases; unmatched bases: 10. The CDR3 length is 18 residues. CDR3 amino acids: CASSQDPTGTSGTDEQFF. CDR3 DNA: TGTGCCAGCAGCCAAGATCCCACCGGGACTAGCGGGACCGATGAGCAGTTCTTC.

The genes are TRBV14 and TRBJ1-4; D uncertain. This CDR3 is built from 12 residues. CDR1 is SGHDN, CDR2 FVKESK, per germline. Deletions cut 4 bases from V and 8 bases from J, with 8 bases between. Here the CDR3 reads CASSPRHEKLFF. As DNA, the CDR3 is TGTGCCAGCAGCCCGAGGCACGAAAAACTGTTTTTT.

This clone has a handful of counts. The genes are TRBV4-3 and TRBJ2-7; D unclear. V was shortened by 2 bases and J by 2 bases, with 13 bases between the two germline ends. This CDR3 has 15 residues. Germline V gene lookup returns CDR1 LGHNA and CDR2 YSLEER. This chain's CDR3 is CASSQSFGSTYEQYF. The CDR3 bases are TGCGCCAGCAGCCAATCCTTCGGTTCGACCTACGAGCAGTACTTC.

The rearrangement links TRBV6-5 to TRBJ1-1; D may be TRBD1 (5 bases). This CDR3 has 14 residues. CDR1 and CDR2 from the germline V gene are MNHEY and SVGAGI. Trimming took off 2 bases at V and 4 bases at J, with 11 bases between the two ends. The CDR3 here is CASSYRGGSTEAFF. The CDR3 coding sequence is TGTGCCAGCAGTTACCGGGGCGGGAGCACTGAAGCTTTCTTT.

The V and J genes are TRBV14 and TRBJ2-7; D is perhaps TRBD2 (6 bases). This CDR3 contains 15 residues. Germline V lookup: CDR1 SGHDN, CDR2 FVKESK. V was trimmed by 5 bases and J by 3 bases, leaving 17 bases between them. The CDR3 reads CASSSMGGVGYEQYF. The CDR3 bases are TGTGCCAGCAGCTCCATGGGGGGAGTTGGCTACGAGCAGTACTTC.